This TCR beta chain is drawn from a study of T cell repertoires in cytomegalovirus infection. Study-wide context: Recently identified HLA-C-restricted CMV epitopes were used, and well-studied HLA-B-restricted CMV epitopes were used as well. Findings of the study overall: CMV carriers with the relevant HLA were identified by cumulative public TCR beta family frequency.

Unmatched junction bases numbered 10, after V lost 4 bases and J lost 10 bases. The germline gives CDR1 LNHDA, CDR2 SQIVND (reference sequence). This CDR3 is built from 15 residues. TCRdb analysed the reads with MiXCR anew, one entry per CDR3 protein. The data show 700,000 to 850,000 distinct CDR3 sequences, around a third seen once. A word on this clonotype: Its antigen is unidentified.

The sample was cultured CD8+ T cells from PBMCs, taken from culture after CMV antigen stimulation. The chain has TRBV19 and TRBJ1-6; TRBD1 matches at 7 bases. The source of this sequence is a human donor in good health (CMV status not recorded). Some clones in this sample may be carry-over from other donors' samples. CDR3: CASSTRVRGLSPLHF. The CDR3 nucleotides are TGTGCCAGTAGTACCCGAGTTAGGGGGCTGTCACCCCTCCACTTT.